These 14 T cell receptor beta chains originate from one sample sequenced in a study of cytomegalovirus exposure and HLA in healthy donors. The PCR made use of 60 Vbeta and 13 Jbeta primers. Profiling relied on immunoSEQ multiplex PCR, and the TCRdb table lists in-frame clones only, not all of them. The listing records some 26,000 clones. The source material was PBMCs. The source is a male donor in good health and CMV-seropositive.

J is TRBJ2-3 and V is TRBV14; D remains ambiguous. Deletions cut 0 bases from V and 1 base from J, with 8 bases between. The CDR3 runs to 15 residues. Germline CDR1 and CDR2: SGHDN and FVKESK. CDR3 bases: TGTGCCAGCAGCCAAGATCTACTTCGCACAGATACGCAGTATTTT. It specifies CASSQDLLRTDTQYF.

The chain is built from TRBV28 and TRBJ1-1; no reliable D call. Per the germline V gene, CDR1 is MDHEN and CDR2 is SYDVKM. Trimming stripped 5 bases from V and 6 bases from J, with 13 bases between. This CDR3 spans 13 amino acids. The CDR3 sequence: CASSPRTSSEAFF. The CDR3 DNA sequence: TGTGCCAGCAGTCCCCGGACTAGCTCTGAAGCTTTCTTT.

The chain is built from TRBV28 and TRBJ1-5; 7 bases agree with TRBD1. The CDR3 is 15 amino acids. Trimming at V came to 5 bases and at J to 0 bases, leaving 4 bases not matched to a gene. The germline V gene encodes CDR1 MDHEN and CDR2 SYDVKM. In DNA form, the CDR3 reads TGTGCCAGCAGTGGGACAGCTTATAGCAATCAGCCCCAGCATTTT. Encoded protein: CASSGTAYSNQPQHF.

The chain employs TRBV7-7 and TRBJ2-1; D ambiguous. The V and J ends lost 1 base and 5 bases respectively, with 6 bases between them. The CDR3 totals 13 residues. Germline CDR1 SSHAT, CDR2 FNYEAQ (reference sequence). CDR3 amino acids: CASSLDFNNEQFF. The CDR3 DNA reads TGTGCCAGCAGCTTAGACTTCAACAATGAGCAGTTCTTC.

The chain is built from TRBV4-3 and TRBJ2-7, with D unclear. CDR1 LGHNA and CDR2 YSLEER come from the germline V gene. Trimming shortened V by 1 base and J by 4 bases, and 11 bases separated the two germline ends. The CDR3 has 14 residues. The CDR3 spells CASSQGSGSYEQYF. CDR3 nucleotide sequence: TGCGCCAGCAGCCAAGGGTCAGGTTCGTACGAGCAGTACTTC.

CDR3 in DNA: TGCGCCAGCAAAAAACAGGGGGGATATGAAAAACTGTTTTTT. The encoded protein is CASKKQGGYEKLFF. V usage is TRBV5-1 and J usage is TRBJ1-4, with 8 bases aligning to TRBD1. Germline assignment: CDR1 SGHRS and CDR2 YFSETQ. J was trimmed by 6 bases and V by 6 bases; bases with no gene match: 7. The CDR3 extends over 14 amino acids.

The chain recombines TRBV28 with TRBJ1-5; TRBD1 is a possible D gene (5 bases). Between the trimmed V and J ends, which lost 4 bases and 0 bases, there was a span of 7 bases. CDR1 MDHEN and CDR2 SYDVKM come from the germline V gene. The CDR3 has 14 amino acids. This chain's CDR3 is CASSSGHSNQPQHF. In DNA, the CDR3 is TGTGCCAGCAGTTCAGGGCATAGCAATCAGCCCCAGCATTTT.

The chain carries TRBV6-1 and TRBJ1-5, with D uncertain. From germline, CDR1 is MNHNS and CDR2 SASEGT. The CDR3 spans 13 residues. V dropped 4 bases and J dropped 4 bases, with 8 bases sitting between them. The CDR3 sequence is CASSVPKNQPQHF. The CDR3 DNA is TGTGCCAGCAGTGTTCCTAAAAATCAGCCCCAGCATTTT.

The chain has TRBV5-4 and TRBJ1-2; D is perhaps TRBD1 (6 bases). Per the germline V gene, CDR1 is SGHNT and CDR2 is YYREEE (reference sequence). V was clipped by 0 bases and J by 4 bases, with 7 bases between them. The CDR3 extends over 13 amino acids. The CDR3 loop reads CASSLGQVYGYTF. The CDR3 nucleotides are TGTGCCAGCAGCTTGGGACAGGTCTATGGCTACACCTTC. The variable domain in full, with the rest retrieved from reference TRBV5-4 and TRBJ1-2, is ETGVTQSPTHLIKTRGQQVTLRCSSQSGHNTVSWYQQALGQGPQFIFQYYREEENGRGNFPPRFSGLQFPNYSSELNVNALELDDSALYLCASSLGQVYGYTFGSGTRLTVV.

The V gene is TRBV4-1, the J gene TRBJ2-5; weak D call: TRBD2 (6 bases). The CDR3 contains 16 residues. With 1 base removed from V and 1 base from J, the gap between germline ends came to 13 bases. CDR1 is MGHRA and CDR2 is YSYEKL in the germline V gene. DNA of the CDR3: TGCGCCAGCAGCCAAGTATTTGCGGGGTCCCAAGAGACCCAGTACTTC. Protein sequence: CASSQVFAGSQETQYF.

This sequence joins TRBV5-1 and TRBJ1-1; 11 nucleotides match TRBD1. The CDR3 runs 14 residues. Germline CDR1 is SGHRS and CDR2 is YFSETQ. V was pared by 3 bases and J by 6 bases, with 4 bases of the junction left unmatched. In DNA form, the CDR3 reads TGCGCCAGCAGCTGGACAGGGGGCGGTTCTGAAGCTTTCTTT. Its protein is CASSWTGGGSEAFF. Based on the CDR3 plus reference TRBV5-1 and TRBJ1-1, the full variable domain is KAGVTQTPRYLIKTRGQQVTLSCSPISGHRSVSWYQQTPGQGLQFLFEYFSETQRNKGNFPGRFSGRQFSNSRSEMNVSTLELGDSALYLCASSWTGGGSEAFFGQGTRLTVV.

J is TRBJ1-5 and V is TRBV18; D is ambiguous. Per the germline V gene, CDR1 is KGHSH and CDR2 is LQKENI. The CDR3 sequence is 13 residues long. The germline V and J ends were trimmed by 2 bases and 7 bases, with 9 bases remaining between them. As DNA, the CDR3 is TGTGCCAGCTCACCAGGTAACGCGCAGCCCCAGCATTTT. This gives the protein CASSPGNAQPQHF.

This chain links TRBV29-1 with TRBJ1-1; D is possibly TRBD1 (6 bases). The CDR3 totals 13 residues. Per the germline V gene, CDR1 is SQVTM and CDR2 is ANQGSEA. V lost 4 bases to trimming and J lost 5 bases, with 14 bases between them. CDR3 bases: TGCAGCGTTGTAGGGGGGGGGAGGACTGAAGCTTTCTTT. The encoded protein is CSVVGGGRTEAFF.

This chain connects TRBV27 to TRBJ2-3; 7 bases map to TRBD1. After removal of 2 bases from V and 6 bases from J, the junction contained 8 bases not matched to a gene. This CDR3 is 15 amino acids long. Germline CDR1 is MNHEY and CDR2 is SMNVEV (reference sequence). The CDR3 is CASSLGTTGFDTQYF. In DNA, the CDR3 is TGTGCCAGCAGTTTAGGGACGACAGGGTTCGATACGCAGTATTTT.